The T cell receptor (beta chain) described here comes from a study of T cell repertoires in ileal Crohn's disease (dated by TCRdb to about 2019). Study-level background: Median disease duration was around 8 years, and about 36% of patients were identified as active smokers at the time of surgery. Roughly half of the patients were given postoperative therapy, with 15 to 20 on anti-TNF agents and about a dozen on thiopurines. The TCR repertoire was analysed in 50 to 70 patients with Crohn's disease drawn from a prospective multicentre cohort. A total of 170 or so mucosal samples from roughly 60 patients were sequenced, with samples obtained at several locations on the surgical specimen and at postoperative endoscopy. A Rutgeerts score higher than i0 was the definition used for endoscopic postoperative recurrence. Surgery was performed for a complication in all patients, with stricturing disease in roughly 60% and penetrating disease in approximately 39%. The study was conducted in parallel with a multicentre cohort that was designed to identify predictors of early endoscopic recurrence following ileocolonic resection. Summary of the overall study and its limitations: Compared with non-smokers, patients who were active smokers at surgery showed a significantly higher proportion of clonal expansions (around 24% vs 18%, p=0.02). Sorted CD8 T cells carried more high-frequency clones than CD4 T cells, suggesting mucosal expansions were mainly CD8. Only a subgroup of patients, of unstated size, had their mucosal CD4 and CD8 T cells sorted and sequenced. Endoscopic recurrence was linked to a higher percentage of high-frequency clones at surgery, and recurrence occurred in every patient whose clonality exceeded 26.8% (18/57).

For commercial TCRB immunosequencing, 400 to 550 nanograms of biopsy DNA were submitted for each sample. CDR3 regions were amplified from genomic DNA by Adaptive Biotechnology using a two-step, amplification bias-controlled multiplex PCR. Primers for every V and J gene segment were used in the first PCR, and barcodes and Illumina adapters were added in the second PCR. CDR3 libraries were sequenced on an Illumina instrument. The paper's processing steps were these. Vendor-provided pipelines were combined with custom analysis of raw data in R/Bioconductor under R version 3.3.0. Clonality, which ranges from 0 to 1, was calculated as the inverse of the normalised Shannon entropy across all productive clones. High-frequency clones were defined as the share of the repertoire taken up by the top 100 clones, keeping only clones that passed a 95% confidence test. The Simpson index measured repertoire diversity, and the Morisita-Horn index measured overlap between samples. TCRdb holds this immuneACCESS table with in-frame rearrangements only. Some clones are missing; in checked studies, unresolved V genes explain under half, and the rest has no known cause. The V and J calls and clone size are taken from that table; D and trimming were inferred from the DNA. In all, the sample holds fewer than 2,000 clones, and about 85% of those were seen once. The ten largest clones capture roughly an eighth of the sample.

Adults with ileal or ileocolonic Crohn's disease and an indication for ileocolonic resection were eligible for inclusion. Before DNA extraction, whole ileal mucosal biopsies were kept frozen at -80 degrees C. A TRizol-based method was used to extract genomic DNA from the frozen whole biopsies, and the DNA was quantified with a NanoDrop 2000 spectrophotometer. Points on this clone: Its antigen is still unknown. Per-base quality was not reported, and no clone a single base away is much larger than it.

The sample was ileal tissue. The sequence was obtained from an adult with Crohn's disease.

The nucleotide sequence reads TGTGCCAGCAGCTTATACGGGACAGGGACCCACGAGCAGTACTTC. It translates to CASSLYGTGTHEQYF. This receptor chain uses TRBV7-9 and TRBJ2-7, with 9 bases in between that match TRBD1. Clipping removes 2 bases from V and 5 bases from J, with 7 as the unmatched junction base count. From the cysteine up to the phenylalanine, the CDR3 has a length of 15 residues. Only the CDR3 DNA is retained, 45 bases long and in frame from the first base. CDR1 and CDR2 (SEHNR, FQNEAQ) derive from the germline V gene (reference sequence).